These 21 T cell receptor beta chains originate from one sample sequenced in a study of blood T cells in healthy people across ages. Sample-barcoded 5' priming and a J-beta primer mix drove a second PCR of about 6 to 12 cycles. TCRdb reprocessed the 5' RACE reads via MiXCR and lists one record per CDR3 protein. The sample carries about 1,500,000 distinct CDR3 sequences, about 30% recorded once. Sequencing was done on a sample of blood. These receptors were collected from a woman in her twenties or thirties in good health.

The table lists this clonotype with a few counts. V and J are TRBV20-1 and TRBJ1-5, with 8 bases fitting TRBD1. Germline assignment: CDR1 DFQATT and CDR2 SNEGSKA (reference sequence). Trimming removed 6 bases from V and 7 bases from J; junction bases left unmatched: 8. The length of the CDR3 is 13 residues. DNA of the CDR3: TGCAGTGCAGCCGGGACAGGATGGCAGCCCCAGCATTTT. Encoded protein: CSAAGTGWQPQHF.

This clonotype occurred many times. This chain joins TRBV29-1 and TRBJ2-7, with D perhaps matching TRBD1 or TRBD2 (6 bases each). The CDR3 contains 12 residues. V shed 4 bases and J shed 6 bases, with 13 bases lying between them. Looked up from germline, CDR1 is SQVTM and CDR2 is ANQGSEA. CDR3 in amino acids: CSVGSGGAEQYF. CDR3 coding DNA: TGCAGCGTTGGGTCCGGGGGCGCCGAGCAGTACTTC.

With regard to this clonotype: Compared with germline, one end of the junction differs, possibly owing to a read error. The V and J genes are TRBV28 and TRBJ2-4; TRBD2 agrees at 8 bases. CDR1 and CDR2 from the germline V gene are MDHEN and SYDVKM. The length of the CDR3 is 18 residues. DNA of the CDR3: TGTGCCAGCACCCGAGGGGGAAGCGGGGGAGTAGCCAAAAACGTTCAGTACTTC. As protein: CASTRGGSGGVAKNVQYF.

Ten or more counts support this clonotype. The rearrangement links TRBV5-1 to TRBJ2-1, with TRBD1 identical over 9 bases. In germline, CDR1 is SGHRS, CDR2 YFSETQ. J was trimmed by 3 bases and V by 0 bases; bases with no gene match: 4. This CDR3 spans 16 amino acids. The CDR3 sequence is CASSLADRGYYNEQFF. CDR3 bases: TGCGCCAGCAGCTTGGCGGACAGGGGATACTACAATGAGCAGTTCTTC.

This clonotype appeared many times. One end of the junction does not line up with germline, which may come from a read error. The chain joins TRBV5-1 to TRBJ1-2; a weak D match, TRBD1 (6 bases). The CDR3 is 14 amino acids. Germline CDR1 and CDR2: SGHRS and YFSETQ. The CDR3 coding sequence is TGTGCCAGCAGCTTAGCAGGGGAGGATTATGGCTACACCTTC. Translation: CASSLAGEDYGYTF.

This chain uses TRBV5-1 with TRBJ2-1, with D maybe TRBD2 (7 bases). V was shortened by 0 bases and J by 2 bases, with 15 bases between the two germline ends. The CDR3 contains 17 residues. CDR1 and CDR2 (germline): SGHRS, YFSETQ. CDR3 in DNA: TGCGCCAGCAGCTTGGGGCCCGGGAGGACAGCCTACAATGAGCAGTTCTTC. It specifies CASSLGPGRTAYNEQFF. Using reference TRBV5-1 and TRBJ2-1 for the parts outside the CDR3, the full variable domain is KAGVTQTPRYLIKTRGQQVTLSCSPISGHRSVSWYQQTPGQGLQFLFEYFSETQRNKGNFPGRFSGRQFSNSRSEMNVSTLELGDSALYLCASSLGPGRTAYNEQFFGPGTRLTVL.

The chain uses TRBV20-1 and TRBJ2-1; D possibly corresponds to TRBD2 (6 bases). This CDR3 comprises 14 residues. Germline assignment: CDR1 DFQATT and CDR2 SNEGSKA (reference sequence). Trimming left V 2 bases short and J 1 base short, with 9 bases between. The chain's CDR3 is CSARISGSYNEQFF. For the CDR3, the DNA is TGCAGTGCTAGAATTAGCGGATCCTACAATGAGCAGTTCTTC.

The table lists this clonotype with a few counts. The CDR3 region is CASSLSRGIVEKLFF. In DNA form, the CDR3 reads TGTGCCAGCAGTTTATCGCGGGGAATAGTTGAAAAACTGTTTTTT. The chain has TRBV12-3 or TRBV12-4 and TRBJ1-4; D is unclear. The CDR3 has 15 amino acids. With 2 bases removed from V and 7 bases from J, the gap between germline ends came to 14 bases.

The V call is TRBV5-6, the J call TRBJ1-3; D is unresolved. The CDR3 runs 14 residues. V was pared by 2 bases and J by 7 bases, with 13 bases between. Germline-derived CDR1 and CDR2 are SGHDT and YYEEEE. CDR3 sequence (DNA): TGTGCCAGCAGCTTAGGTACGACCCGGAACACCATATATTTT. Translating gives CASSLGTTRNTIYF.

The V gene is TRBV7-9, the J gene TRBJ2-7, with D perhaps given as TRBD1 or TRBD2 (6 bases each). V lost 1 base to trimming and J lost 6 bases, with 13 bases between them. From germline, CDR1 is SEHNR and CDR2 FQNEAQ (reference sequence). This CDR3 spans 14 amino acids. The CDR3 nucleotides read TGTGCCAGCAGCTTAGGGGGGGCGCGGGTCGAGCAGTACTTC. The encoded protein is CASSLGGARVEQYF.

Points on this clonotype: At one end, the junction sequence differs from germline, possibly due to a read error. In DNA, the CDR3 is TGTACCAGCAGCCTCTACACCGGGACCGGGGAGCTGTTTTTT. This encodes CTSSLYTGTGELFF. The V call is TRBV7-6, the J call TRBJ2-2; no definite D call. Germline V CDR1 and CDR2: SGHVS, FNYEAQ. The CDR3 runs 14 residues.

This clonotype came up a few times. The chain has TRBV5-1 and TRBJ2-5, with D perhaps matching TRBD1 or TRBD2 (5 bases each). This CDR3 is 14 amino acids long. Between the trimmed V and J ends, which lost 4 bases and 3 bases, there was a span of 13 bases. Germline CDR1 and CDR2: SGHRS and YFSETQ. CDR3 loop: CASSNRDQKETQYF. The CDR3 DNA sequence: TGCGCCAGCAGCAATAGGGACCAGAAAGAGACCCAGTACTTC.

The chain recombines TRBV11-2 with TRBJ1-6; D may be TRBD1 (5 bases). V shed 5 bases and J shed 10 bases, with 18 bases lying between them. Germline CDR1 is SGHAT and CDR2 is FQNNGV. This CDR3 is built from 15 residues. The CDR3 region is CASSPESGIGSPLHF. The CDR3 DNA sequence: TGTGCCAGCAGCCCCGAATCAGGGATAGGCTCACCCCTCCACTTT.

The rearrangement joins TRBV5-1 to TRBJ1-2; possible D gene TRBD1, 5 bases. CDR1 and CDR2 (germline): SGHRS, YFSETQ. V lost 1 base to trimming and J lost 7 bases, with 14 bases between them. CDR3 length: 14 amino acids. The CDR3 region is CASSLIGGKGGYTF. The CDR3, as DNA: TGCGCCAGCAGCTTGATCGGGGGAAAAGGTGGCTACACCTTC.

In regard to this clonotype: One end of the junction fails to match germline, which may point to a read error. The chain recombines TRBV29-1 with TRBJ1-1, with D unclear. The CDR3 consists of 11 residues. Looked up from germline, CDR1 is SQVTM and CDR2 is ANQGSEA. CDR3 sequence: CSVEDLTESFF. The CDR3 DNA reads TGCAGCGTTGAAGACCTAACTGAATCTTTCTTT.

The CDR3 protein is CASSEFSSLEAFF. CDR3 DNA: TGTGCCAGCAGTGAATTTAGCAGCCTTGAAGCTTTCTTT. The chain recombines TRBV2 with TRBJ1-1; D not certain. V dropped 2 bases and J dropped 7 bases, with 11 bases sitting between them. CDR1 SNHLY and CDR2 FYNNEI come from the germline V gene. This CDR3 is 13 amino acids long.

The V gene is TRBV12-5, the J gene TRBJ1-1, with D perhaps TRBD1 (5 bases). This CDR3 region has 15 residues. In germline, CDR1 is LGHNT, CDR2 FRNRAP. V lost 7 bases to trimming and J lost 2 bases, with 17 bases between them. The CDR3, as DNA: TGTGCTAGTGCCCTTGACTTGGGGGGTAACACTGAAGCTTTCTTT. The encoded protein is CASALDLGGNTEAFF.

The rearrangement links TRBV7-2 to TRBJ2-7; possible D gene TRBD2, 7 bases. The CDR3 has 14 residues. V was clipped by 4 bases and J by 0 bases, with 10 bases between them. Germline V gene sequence: CDR1 SGHTA, CDR2 FQGNSA. In nucleotides, the CDR3 is TGTGCCAGCAGCTCGGGGGGCCACTCCTACGAGCAGTACTTC. Its protein is CASSSGGHSYEQYF.

This clonotype was observed many times. V is TRBV7-9 and J is TRBJ2-1; 11 bases are shared with TRBD2. CDR3 length equals 15 residues. CDR1 and CDR2 from the germline V gene are SEHNR and FQNEAQ (reference sequence). Unmatched junction bases numbered 8, after V lost 5 bases and J lost 8 bases. The CDR3: CASSPGTSGSDEQFF. The CDR3 region has the DNA TGTGCCAGCAGCCCCGGGACTAGCGGTTCGGATGAGCAGTTCTTC.

This clonotype appeared many times. The genes are TRBV6-5 and TRBJ2-7; 13 bases match TRBD2. V gave up 5 bases and J gave up 2 bases; unmatched junction bases: 3. The CDR3 loop spans 15 amino acids. Germline V gives CDR1 MNHEY, CDR2 SVGAGI. CDR3 in amino acids: CASSRLAGGPYEQYF. CDR3 DNA sequence: TGTGCCAGCAGTCGACTAGCGGGAGGTCCCTACGAGCAGTACTTC.

The chain links TRBV4-1 to TRBJ2-7; D gene ambiguous. V was pared by 1 base and J by 5 bases, with 15 bases between. Germline CDR1 MGHRA, CDR2 YSYEKL. The CDR3 length is 15 residues. CDR3 protein: CASSQVPGSLDEQYF. In DNA, the CDR3 is TGCGCCAGCAGCCAAGTTCCAGGTTCTCTAGACGAGCAGTACTTC.